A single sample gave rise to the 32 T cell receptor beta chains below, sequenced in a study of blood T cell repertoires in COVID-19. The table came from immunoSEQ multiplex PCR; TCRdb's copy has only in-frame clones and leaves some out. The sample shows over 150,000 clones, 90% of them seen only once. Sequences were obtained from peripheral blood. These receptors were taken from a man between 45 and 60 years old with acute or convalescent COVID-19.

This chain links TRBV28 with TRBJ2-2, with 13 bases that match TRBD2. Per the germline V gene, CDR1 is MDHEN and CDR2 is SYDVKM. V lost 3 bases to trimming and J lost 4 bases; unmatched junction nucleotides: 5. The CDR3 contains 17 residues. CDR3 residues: CASSFWTSGSRTGELFF. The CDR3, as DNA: TGTGCCAGCAGTTTTTGGACTAGCGGGAGTCGCACCGGGGAGCTGTTTTTT.

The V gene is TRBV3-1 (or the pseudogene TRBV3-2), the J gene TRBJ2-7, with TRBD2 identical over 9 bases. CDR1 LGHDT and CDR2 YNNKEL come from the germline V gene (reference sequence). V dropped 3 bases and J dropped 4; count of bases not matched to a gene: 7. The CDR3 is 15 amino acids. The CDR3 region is CASSQGTSTPYEQYF. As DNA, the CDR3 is TGTGCCAGCAGCCAGGGGACTAGCACACCATACGAGCAGTACTTC.

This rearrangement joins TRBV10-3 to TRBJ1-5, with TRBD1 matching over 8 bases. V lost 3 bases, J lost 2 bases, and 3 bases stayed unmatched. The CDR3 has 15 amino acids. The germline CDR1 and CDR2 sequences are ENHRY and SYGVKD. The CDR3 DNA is TGTGCCATCAGTGACAGGGGGCGAGGCAATCAGCCCCAGCATTTT. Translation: CAISDRGRGNQPQHF.

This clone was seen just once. The CDR3 DNA sequence: TGTGCCAGCAGACCCCAGGGGGCACCGAATTCACCCCTCCACTTT. Protein product: CASRPQGAPNSPLHF. This chain uses TRBV6-1 with TRBJ1-6; 8 bases fit TRBD1. Per the germline V gene, CDR1 is MNHNS and CDR2 is SASEGT. The CDR3 extends over 15 amino acids. V lost 6 bases and J lost 7; bases outside the gene matches: 8.

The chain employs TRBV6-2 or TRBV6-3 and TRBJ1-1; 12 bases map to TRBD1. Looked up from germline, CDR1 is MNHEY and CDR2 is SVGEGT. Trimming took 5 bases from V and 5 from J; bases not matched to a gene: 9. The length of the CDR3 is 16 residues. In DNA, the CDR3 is TGTGCCAGCAGTCCAGAGGGACAGGGGGCGCGAACTGAAGCTTTCTTT. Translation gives CASSPEGQGARTEAFF.

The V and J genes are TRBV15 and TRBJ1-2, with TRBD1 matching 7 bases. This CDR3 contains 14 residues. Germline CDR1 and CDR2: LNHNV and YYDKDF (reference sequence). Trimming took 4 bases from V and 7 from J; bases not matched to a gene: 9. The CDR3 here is CATSKTTGVSGYTF. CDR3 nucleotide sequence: TGTGCCACCAGCAAAACAACAGGGGTGAGTGGCTACACCTTC.

CDR3 sequence: CASIETGGFSDEQFF. In nucleotides, the CDR3 is TGTGCCAGCATCGAGACAGGGGGTTTTTCGGATGAGCAGTTCTTC. The genes are TRBV6-5 and TRBJ2-1; TRBD1 agrees at 9 bases. Germline V gives CDR1 MNHEY, CDR2 SVGAGI. This CDR3 has 15 residues. Trimming at V came to 7 bases and at J to 8 bases, leaving 12 bases not matched to a gene.

CDR3 in amino acids: CASSFGLLSGANVLTF. The CDR3 region has the DNA TGCGCCAGCAGCTTTGGTTTGCTATCTGGGGCCAACGTCCTGACTTTC. The gene calls are TRBV5-1 and TRBJ2-6; D gene uncertain. This CDR3 region has 16 residues. Germline CDR1 SGHRS, CDR2 YFSETQ. The V and J ends lost 2 bases and 1 base respectively, with 10 bases between them.

CDR3: CASVRDRARSNVLTF. The DNA of the CDR3 is TGTGCCAGCGTCCGGGACAGGGCCCGTTCCAACGTCCTGACTTTC. This chain uses TRBV7-9 with TRBJ2-6; TRBD1 matches 9 bases. This CDR3 contains 15 residues. The J segment lost 8 bases and the V segment lost 8 bases, leaving 10 bases of the junction unmatched. Germline CDR1 SEHNR, CDR2 FQNEAQ (reference sequence).

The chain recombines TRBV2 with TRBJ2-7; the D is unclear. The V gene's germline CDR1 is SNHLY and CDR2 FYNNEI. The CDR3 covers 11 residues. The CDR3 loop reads CAWAEPYEQYV. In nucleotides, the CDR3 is TGTGCATGGGCAGAACCCTACGAGCAGTACGTC.

Here the CDR3 reads CASSYGQGVGNTIYF. CDR3 nucleotides: TGTGCCAGCTCCTATGGTCAGGGGGTTGGAAACACCATATATTTT. The chain recombines TRBV6-6 with TRBJ1-3; 7 nucleotides agree with TRBD1. Losses at the gene ends were 8 bases for V and 3 bases for J; bases not matched to a gene: 10. The CDR3 length is 15 residues. The germline V gene has CDR1 MNHNY and CDR2 SVGAGI (reference sequence).

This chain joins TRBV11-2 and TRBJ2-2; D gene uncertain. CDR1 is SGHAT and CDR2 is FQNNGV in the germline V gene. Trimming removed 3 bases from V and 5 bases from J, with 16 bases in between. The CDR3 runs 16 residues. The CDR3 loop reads CASSFAQSAETGELFF. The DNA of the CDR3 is TGTGCCAGCAGCTTCGCTCAGAGCGCGGAAACCGGGGAGCTGTTTTTT. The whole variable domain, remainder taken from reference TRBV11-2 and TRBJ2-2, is EAGVAQSPRYKIIEKRQSVAFWCNPISGHATLYWYQQILGQGPKLLIQFQNNGVVDDSQLPKDRFSAERLKGVDSTLKIQPAKLEDSAVYLCASSFAQSAETGELFFGEGSRLTVL.

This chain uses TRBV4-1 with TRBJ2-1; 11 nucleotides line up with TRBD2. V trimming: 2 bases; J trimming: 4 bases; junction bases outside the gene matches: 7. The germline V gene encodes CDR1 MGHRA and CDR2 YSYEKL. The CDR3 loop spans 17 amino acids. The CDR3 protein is CASSQYLIAGGYNEQFF. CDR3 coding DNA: TGCGCCAGCAGCCAATACCTCATAGCGGGAGGGTACAATGAGCAGTTCTTC.

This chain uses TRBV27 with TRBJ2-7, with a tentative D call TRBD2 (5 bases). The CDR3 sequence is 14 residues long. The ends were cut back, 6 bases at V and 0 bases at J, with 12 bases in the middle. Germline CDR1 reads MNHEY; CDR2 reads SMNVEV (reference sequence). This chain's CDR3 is CASRTIRSSYEQYV. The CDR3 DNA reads TGTGCCAGCAGGACTATTAGGAGCTCCTACGAGCAGTACGTC.

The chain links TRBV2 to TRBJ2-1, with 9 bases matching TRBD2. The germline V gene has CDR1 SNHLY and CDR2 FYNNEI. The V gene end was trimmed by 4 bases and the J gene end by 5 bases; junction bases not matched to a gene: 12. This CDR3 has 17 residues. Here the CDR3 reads CASSVRVEGLADNEQFF. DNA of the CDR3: TGTGCCAGCAGTGTCAGGGTTGAGGGACTAGCCGACAATGAGCAGTTCTTC.

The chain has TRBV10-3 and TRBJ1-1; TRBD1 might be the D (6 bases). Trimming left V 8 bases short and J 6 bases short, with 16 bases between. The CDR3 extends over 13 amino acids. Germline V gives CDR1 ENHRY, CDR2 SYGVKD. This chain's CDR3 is CAIGRQENPEAFF. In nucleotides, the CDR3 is TGTGCCATCGGGCGACAGGAGAATCCTGAAGCTTTCTTT.

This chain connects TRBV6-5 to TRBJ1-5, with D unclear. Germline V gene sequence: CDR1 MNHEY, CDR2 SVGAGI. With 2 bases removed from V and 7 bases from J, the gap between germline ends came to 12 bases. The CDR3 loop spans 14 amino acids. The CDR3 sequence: CASSYDGRGQPQHF. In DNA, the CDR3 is TGTGCCAGCAGTTACGATGGGAGAGGGCAGCCCCAGCATTTT.

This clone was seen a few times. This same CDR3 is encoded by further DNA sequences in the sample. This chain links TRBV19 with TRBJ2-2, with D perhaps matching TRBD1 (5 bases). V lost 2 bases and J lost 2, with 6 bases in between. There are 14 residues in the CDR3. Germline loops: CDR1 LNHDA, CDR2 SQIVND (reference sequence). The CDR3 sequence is CASSIRGNTGELFF. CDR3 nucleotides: TGTGCCAGTAGTATAAGGGGAAACACCGGGGAGCTGTTTTTT.

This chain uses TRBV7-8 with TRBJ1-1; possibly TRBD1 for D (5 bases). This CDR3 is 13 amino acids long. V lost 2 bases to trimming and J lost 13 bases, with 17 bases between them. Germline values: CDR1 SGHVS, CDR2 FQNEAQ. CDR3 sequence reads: CASSLMARAPVFF. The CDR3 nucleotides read TGTGCCAGCAGCTTAATGGCCAGGGCCCCGGTTTTCTTT. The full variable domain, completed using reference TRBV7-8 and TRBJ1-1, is GAGVSQSPRYKVAKRGQDVALRCDPISGHVSLFWYQQALGQGPEFLTYFQNEAQLDKSGLPSDRFFAERPEGSVSTLKIQRTQQEDSAVYLCASSLMARAPVFFGQGTRLTVV.

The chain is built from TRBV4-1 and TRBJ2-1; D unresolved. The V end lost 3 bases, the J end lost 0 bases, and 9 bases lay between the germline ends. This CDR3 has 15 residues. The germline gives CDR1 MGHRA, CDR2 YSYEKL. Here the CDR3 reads CASSHLPSSYNEQFF. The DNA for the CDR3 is TGCGCCAGCAGCCACTTGCCTAGCTCCTACAATGAGCAGTTCTTC.

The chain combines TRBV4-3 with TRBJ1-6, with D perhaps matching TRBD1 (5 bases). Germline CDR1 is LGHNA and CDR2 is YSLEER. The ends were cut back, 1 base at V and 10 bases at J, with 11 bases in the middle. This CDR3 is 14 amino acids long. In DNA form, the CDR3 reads TGCGCCAGCAGCCAAGGGGCAGGGTGGTCACCCCTCCACTTT. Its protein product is CASSQGAGWSPLHF.

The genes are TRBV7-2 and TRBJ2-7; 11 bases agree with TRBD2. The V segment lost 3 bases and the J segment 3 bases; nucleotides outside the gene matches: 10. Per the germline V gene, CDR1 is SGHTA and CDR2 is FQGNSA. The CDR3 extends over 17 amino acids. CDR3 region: CASSFKTSGSSVYEQYF. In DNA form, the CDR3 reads TGTGCCAGCAGCTTTAAAACTAGCGGGAGTTCTGTCTACGAGCAGTACTTC.

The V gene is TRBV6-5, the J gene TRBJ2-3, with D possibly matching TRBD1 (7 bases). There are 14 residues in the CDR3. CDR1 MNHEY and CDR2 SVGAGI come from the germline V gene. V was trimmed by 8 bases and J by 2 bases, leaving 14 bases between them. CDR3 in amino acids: CASGRGRDTDTQYF. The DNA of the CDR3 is TGTGCCAGCGGAAGGGGGCGGGACACAGATACGCAGTATTTT.

The CDR3 region has the DNA TGTGCCAGCAGCCTTGGGGGAGGGCAGCCCCAGCATTTT. Protein sequence: CASSLGGGQPQHF. The genes are TRBV5-5 and TRBJ1-5; possibly TRBD1 for D (5 bases). Germline V gene data show CDR1 as SGHKS and CDR2 as YYEKEE (reference sequence). The CDR3 is 13 amino acids. V lost 4 bases and J 7 bases, leaving 12 bases between the germline ends.

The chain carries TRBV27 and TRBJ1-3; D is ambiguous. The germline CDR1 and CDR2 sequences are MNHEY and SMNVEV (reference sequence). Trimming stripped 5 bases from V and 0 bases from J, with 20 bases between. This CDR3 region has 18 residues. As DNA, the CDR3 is TGTGCCAGCAGTCCATTTTTCTGGGAGGAGGGCTCTGGAAACACCATATATTTT. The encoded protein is CASSPFFWEEGSGNTIYF.

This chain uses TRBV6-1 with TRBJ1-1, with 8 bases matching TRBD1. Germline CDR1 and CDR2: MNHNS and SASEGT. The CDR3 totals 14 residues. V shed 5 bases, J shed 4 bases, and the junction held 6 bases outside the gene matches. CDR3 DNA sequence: TGTGCCAGCAGTTCCGGACAGGGTGGCACTGAAGCTTTCTTT. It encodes CASSSGQGGTEAFF.

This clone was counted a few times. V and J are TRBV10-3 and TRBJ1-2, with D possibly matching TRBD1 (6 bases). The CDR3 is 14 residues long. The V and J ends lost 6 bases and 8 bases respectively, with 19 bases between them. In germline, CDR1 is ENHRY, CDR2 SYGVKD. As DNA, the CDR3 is TGTGCCATCAGGGTGGACAGCCAGGCCTGGGGCTACACCTTC. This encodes CAIRVDSQAWGYTF.

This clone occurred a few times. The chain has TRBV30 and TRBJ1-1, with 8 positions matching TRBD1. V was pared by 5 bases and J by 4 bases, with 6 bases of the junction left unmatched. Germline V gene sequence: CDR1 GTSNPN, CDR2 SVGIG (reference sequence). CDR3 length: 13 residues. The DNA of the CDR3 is TGTGCCTGGGGGGTACAGGGGGGCACTGAAGCTTTCTTT. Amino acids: CAWGVQGGTEAFF.

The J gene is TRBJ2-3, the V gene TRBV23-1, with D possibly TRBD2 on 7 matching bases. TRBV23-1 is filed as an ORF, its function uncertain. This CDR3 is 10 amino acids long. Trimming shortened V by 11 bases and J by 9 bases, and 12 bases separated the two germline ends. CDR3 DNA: TGCGCCGGGGGGGGCAGGACGCAGTATTTT. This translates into CAGGGRTQYF.

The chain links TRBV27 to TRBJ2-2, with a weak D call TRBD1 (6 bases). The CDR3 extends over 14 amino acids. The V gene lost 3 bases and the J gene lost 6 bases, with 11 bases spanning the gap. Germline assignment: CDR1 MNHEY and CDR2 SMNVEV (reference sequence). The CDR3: CASSLGQRAGELFF. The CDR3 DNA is TGTGCCAGCAGTTTGGGACAACGCGCCGGGGAGCTGTTTTTT.

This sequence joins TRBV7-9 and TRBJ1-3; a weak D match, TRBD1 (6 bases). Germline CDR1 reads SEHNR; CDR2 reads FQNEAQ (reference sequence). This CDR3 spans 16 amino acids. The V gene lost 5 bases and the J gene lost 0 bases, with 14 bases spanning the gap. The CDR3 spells CASSARTVNSGNTIYF. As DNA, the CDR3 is TGTGCCAGCAGCGCTCGGACAGTCAACTCTGGAAACACCATATATTTT.

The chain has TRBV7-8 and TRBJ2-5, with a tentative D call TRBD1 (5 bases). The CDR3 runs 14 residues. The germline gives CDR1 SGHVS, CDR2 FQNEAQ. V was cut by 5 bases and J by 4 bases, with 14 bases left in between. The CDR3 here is CASSLQGRGETQYF. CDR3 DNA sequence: TGTGCCAGCAGCCTGCAGGGTAGGGGAGAGACCCAGTACTTC.